Presented here are 8 T cell receptor beta chains from one specimen sequenced in a study of T cell responses to AZD1222 COVID-19 vaccine. Sequencing was performed with immunoSEQ multiplex PCR; in TCRdb, only in-frame clones are kept and a portion is missing. The sample lists 150,000 or so clones; roughly 88% were seen once. The sequencing used peripheral blood, collected 28 days after the second AZD1222 dose. Every receptor here comes from an adult who received the AZD1222 COVID-19 vaccine.

The chain links TRBV11-2 to TRBJ2-1; D might be TRBD1 (6 bases). The CDR3 has 13 residues. The germline gives CDR1 SGHAT, CDR2 FQNNGV. The V gene lost 3 bases and the J gene lost 6 bases, with 9 bases spanning the gap. The CDR3 sequence is CASSFTGSNEQFF. CDR3 coding DNA: TGTGCCAGCAGCTTTACAGGGTCCAATGAGCAGTTCTTC.

The genes are TRBV5-1 and TRBJ2-3; 11 bases are shared with TRBD2. Germline trimming cut 2 bases from V and 3 bases from J; bases unmatched to any gene: 2. Germline lookup yields CDR1 SGHRS and CDR2 YFSETQ. The CDR3 loop spans 15 amino acids. The CDR3 region is CASSLRLAGTDTQYF. Written as DNA, the CDR3 is TGCGCCAGCAGCTTAAGACTAGCGGGGACAGATACGCAGTATTTT.

The J gene is TRBJ1-2, the V gene TRBV28, with 11 bases that match TRBD1. J lost 5 bases, V lost 7 bases, and 12 bases had no gene match. Germline CDR1 reads MDHEN; CDR2 reads SYDVKM. CDR3 size: 16 residues. CDR3 coding DNA: TGTGCCAGCAATACCGCGGGCGGACAGGGGGCATATGGCTACACCTTC. Translated: CASNTAGGQGAYGYTF.

The chain combines TRBV7-3 with TRBJ2-2; no firm D call. Per the germline V gene, CDR1 is SGHTA and CDR2 is FQGTGA. The CDR3 is 12 residues long. Trimming took off 4 bases at V and 7 bases at J, with 7 bases between the two ends. CDR3 DNA sequence: TGTGCCAGCAGCTCGCCGAGCGGGGAGCTGTTTTTT. It encodes CASSSPSGELFF.

The V and J genes are TRBV3-1 (or the pseudogene TRBV3-2) and TRBJ2-7, with D possibly being TRBD2 (5 bases). Germline V gene sequence: CDR1 LGHDT, CDR2 YNNKEL (reference sequence). The CDR3 is made up of 14 amino acids. Trimming left V 0 bases short and J 2 bases short, with 8 bases between. The chain's CDR3 is CASSQDGGAYEQYF. CDR3 nucleotide sequence: TGTGCCAGCAGCCAAGATGGAGGAGCCTACGAGCAGTACTTC.

This chain joins TRBV19 and TRBJ2-7; 8 positions match TRBD1. The CDR3 length is 14 residues. From germline, CDR1 is LNHDA and CDR2 SQIVND (reference sequence). The J segment lost 3 bases and the V segment lost 6 bases, leaving 7 bases of the junction unmatched. As DNA, the CDR3 is TGTGCCAGTAGCGACAGGGGAAAGGGCTACGAGCAGTACTTC. As protein: CASSDRGKGYEQYF. The entire variable domain, with the rest obtained from reference TRBV19 and TRBJ2-7, is as follows: DGGITQSPKYLFRKEGQNVTLSCEQNLNHDAMYWYRQDPGQGLRLIYYSQIVNDFQKGDIAEGYSVSREKKESFPLTVTSAQKNPTAFYLCASSDRGKGYEQYFGPGTRLTVT.

The rearrangement uses TRBV4-1 and TRBJ1-2; D gene ambiguous. The CDR3 has 16 residues. The V end was cut by 0 bases, the J end by 3 bases, with 14 bases between. Germline V gene data show CDR1 as MGHRA and CDR2 as YSYEKL. CDR3 sequence (DNA): TGCGCCAGCAGCCAAGACGGGGTACAGAGTTACTATGGCTACACCTTC. Encoded protein: CASSQDGVQSYYGYTF.

This chain joins TRBV7-8 and TRBJ2-7, with D uncertain. Trimming left V 5 bases short and J 3 bases short, with 17 bases between. The CDR3 sequence is 15 residues long. CDR1 is SGHVS, CDR2 FQNEAQ, per germline. CDR3: CASSHGYGFGYEQYF. Here the CDR3 DNA reads TGTGCCAGCAGCCACGGATACGGATTCGGCTACGAGCAGTACTTC.